The subject of this entry is one TCR beta chain. The target antigen is unknown. The repertoire was sequenced with immunoSEQ multiplex PCR; TCRdb's copy has only in-frame clones and lacks some. In the table there are under 150,000 clones, approximately 90% of which are singletons. This entry is derived from a study of T cell responses to AZD1222 COVID-19 vaccine. CDR1 is MDHEN and CDR2 is SYDVKM in the germline V gene. The CDR3 runs 14 residues. Between the trimmed V and J ends, which lost 1 base and 6 bases, there was a span of 11 bases. Study-level findings and limits: At baseline, just a handful of AZD1222 recipients tested seropositive. Variant regions that are unmutated are reportedly the target of nearly half of spike-specific TCRs. Females made up more of the donors, who were largely white British, and clonal diversity may have come out too low.

This receptor was taken from an adult in good health. The sequences come from peripheral blood, collected on day 0 of AZD1222 vaccination. V gene TRBV28 combines with J gene TRBJ2-3, with D perhaps TRBD2 (5 bases). Here the CDR3 DNA reads TGTGCCAGCAGTTTATATGGTAGCGAGGATACGCAGTATTTT. Translating it yields CASSLYGSEDTQYF.